This paragraph reports one T cell receptor (beta chain). Antigen specificity is unknown. In the PCR, 60 Vbeta and 13 Jbeta primers were used. Libraries were prepared by immunoSEQ multiplex PCR; TCRdb keeps only in-frame clonotypes and omits some of them. In the table there are under 150,000 clones, 70% to 80% of which are singletons. This entry comes from a study of cytomegalovirus exposure and HLA in healthy donors. Study-wide findings and caveats: Analysis performed later found roughly 18,000 TCR beta sequences associated with HLA alleles at 0.05 false discovery rate. Overall, roughly 170 TCR beta chains were annotated as cytomegalovirus-associated. With DRB1 most and HLA-C fewest, TCR association rates differed between HLA loci in a later analysis. It was reported that TCR beta sequences correctly inferred the HLA-A and HLA-B alleles for most subjects.

The ends were cut back, 1 base at V and 3 bases at J, with 8 bases in the middle. This CDR3 has 13 amino acids. CDR1 is SGHNT and CDR2 is YYREEE in the germline V gene (reference sequence). The sequence was obtained from a man between 18 and 29 years old in good health and CMV-seronegative. V usage is TRBV5-4 and J usage is TRBJ2-7; D unresolved. The material sequenced was PBMCs. CDR3 DNA: TGTGCCAGCAGCTTGAGTAGTGTCTACGAGCAGTACTTC. Protein sequence: CASSLSSVYEQYF.